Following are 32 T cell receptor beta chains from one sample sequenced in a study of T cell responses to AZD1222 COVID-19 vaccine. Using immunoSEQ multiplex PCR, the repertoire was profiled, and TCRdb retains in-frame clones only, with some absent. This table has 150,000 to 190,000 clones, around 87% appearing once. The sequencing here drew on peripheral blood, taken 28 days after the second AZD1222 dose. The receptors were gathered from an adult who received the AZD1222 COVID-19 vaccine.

In DNA, the CDR3 is TGCGCCAGCAGCCAAGATGGTTGGGCCCCCGAGCAGTTCTTC. Its protein is CASSQDGWAPEQFF. The chain has TRBV4-3 and TRBJ2-1; no clear D gene. Germline V gene sequence: CDR1 LGHNA, CDR2 YSLEER. Trimming cost V 0 bases and J 10 bases, with 13 bases left between them. This CDR3 region has 14 residues.

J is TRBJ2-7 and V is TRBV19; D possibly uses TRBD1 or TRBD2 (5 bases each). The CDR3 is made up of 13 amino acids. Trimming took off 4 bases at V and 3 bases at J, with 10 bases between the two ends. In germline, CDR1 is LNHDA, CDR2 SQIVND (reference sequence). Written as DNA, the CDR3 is TGTGCCAGTAGTAGGGGGACCAACTACGAGCAGTACTTC. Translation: CASSRGTNYEQYF.

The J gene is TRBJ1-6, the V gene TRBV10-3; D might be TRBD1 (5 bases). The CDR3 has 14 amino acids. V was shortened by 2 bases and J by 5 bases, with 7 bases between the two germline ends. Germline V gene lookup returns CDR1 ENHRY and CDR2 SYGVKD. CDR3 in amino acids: CAISEEGNNSPLHF. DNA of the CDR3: TGTGCCATCAGTGAGGAGGGGAATAATTCACCCCTCCACTTT.

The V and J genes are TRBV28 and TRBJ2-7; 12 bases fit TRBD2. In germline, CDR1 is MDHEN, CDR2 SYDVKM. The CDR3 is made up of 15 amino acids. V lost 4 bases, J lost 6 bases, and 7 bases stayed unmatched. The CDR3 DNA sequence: TGTGCCAGCAGTTACCAAGGACTAGCGGGAAGCGAGCAGTACTTC. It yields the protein CASSYQGLAGSEQYF.

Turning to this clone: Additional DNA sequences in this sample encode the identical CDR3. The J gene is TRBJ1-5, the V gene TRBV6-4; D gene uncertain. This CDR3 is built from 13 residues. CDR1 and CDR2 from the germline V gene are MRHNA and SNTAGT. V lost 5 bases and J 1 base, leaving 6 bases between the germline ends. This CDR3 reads CASSQGSNQPQHF. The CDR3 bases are TGTGCCAGCAGTCAAGGCAGCAATCAGCCCCAGCATTTT.

Here the CDR3 reads CASSLAGNSNQPQHF. DNA for the CDR3: TGCGCCAGCAGCTTGGCTGGGAATAGCAATCAGCCCCAGCATTTT. V and J are TRBV5-1 and TRBJ1-5; no reliable D call. Trimming shortened V by 0 bases and J by 0 bases, and 7 bases separated the two germline ends. The CDR3 extends over 15 amino acids. The germline V gene encodes CDR1 SGHRS and CDR2 YFSETQ.

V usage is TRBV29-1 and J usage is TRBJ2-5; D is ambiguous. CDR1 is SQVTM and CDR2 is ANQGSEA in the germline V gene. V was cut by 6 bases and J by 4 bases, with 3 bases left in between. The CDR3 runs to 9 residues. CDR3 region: CSVSETQYF. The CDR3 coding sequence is TGCAGCGTCTCAGAGACCCAGTACTTC.

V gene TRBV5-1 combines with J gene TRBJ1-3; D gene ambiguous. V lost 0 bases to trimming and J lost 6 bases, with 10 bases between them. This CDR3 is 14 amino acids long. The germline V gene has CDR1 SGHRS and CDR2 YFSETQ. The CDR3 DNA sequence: TGCGCCAGCAGCTTGGGAGGGATTGAAAACACCATATATTTT. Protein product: CASSLGGIENTIYF.

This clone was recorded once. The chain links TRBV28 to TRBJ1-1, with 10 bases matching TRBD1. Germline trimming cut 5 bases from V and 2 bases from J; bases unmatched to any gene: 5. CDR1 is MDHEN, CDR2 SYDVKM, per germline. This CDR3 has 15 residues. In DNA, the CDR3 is TGTGCCAGCAGTCCGGGGGACAGGGGAAACACTGAAGCTTTCTTT. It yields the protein CASSPGDRGNTEAFF.

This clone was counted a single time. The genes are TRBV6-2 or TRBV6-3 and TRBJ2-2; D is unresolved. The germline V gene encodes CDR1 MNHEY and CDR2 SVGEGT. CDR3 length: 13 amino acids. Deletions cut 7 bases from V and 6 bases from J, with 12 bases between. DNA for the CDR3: TGTGCCAGCACCCCTCAGGTGGCCGGGGAGCTGTTTTTT. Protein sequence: CASTPQVAGELFF.

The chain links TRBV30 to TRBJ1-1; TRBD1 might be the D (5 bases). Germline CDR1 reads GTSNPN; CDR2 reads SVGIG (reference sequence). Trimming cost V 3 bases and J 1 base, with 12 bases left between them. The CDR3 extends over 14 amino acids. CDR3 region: CAWRVRGTNTEAFF. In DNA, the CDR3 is TGTGCCTGGAGGGTTAGAGGGACGAACACTGAAGCTTTCTTT.

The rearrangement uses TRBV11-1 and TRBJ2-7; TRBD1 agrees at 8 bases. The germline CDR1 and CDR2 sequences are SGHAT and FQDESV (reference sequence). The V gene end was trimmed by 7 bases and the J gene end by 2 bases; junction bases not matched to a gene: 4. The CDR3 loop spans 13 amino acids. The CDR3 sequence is CASTGTGAYEQYF. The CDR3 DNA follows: TGTGCCAGCACCGGGACAGGTGCCTACGAGCAGTACTTC.

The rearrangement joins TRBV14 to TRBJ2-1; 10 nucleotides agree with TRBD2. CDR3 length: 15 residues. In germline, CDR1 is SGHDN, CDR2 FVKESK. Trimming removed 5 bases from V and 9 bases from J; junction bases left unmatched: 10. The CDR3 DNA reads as TGTGCCAGCAGCGTCTCAGCGGGAGGGCCTAGTGAGCAGTTCTTC. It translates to CASSVSAGGPSEQFF.

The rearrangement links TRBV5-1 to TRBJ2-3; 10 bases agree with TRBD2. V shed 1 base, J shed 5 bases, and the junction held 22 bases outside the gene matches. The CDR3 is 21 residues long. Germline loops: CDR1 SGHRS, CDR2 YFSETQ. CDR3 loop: CASSLFRQTPISGRPIDTQYF. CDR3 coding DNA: TGCGCCAGCAGCTTGTTTCGCCAGACCCCGATTAGCGGGAGGCCCATAGATACGCAGTATTTT.

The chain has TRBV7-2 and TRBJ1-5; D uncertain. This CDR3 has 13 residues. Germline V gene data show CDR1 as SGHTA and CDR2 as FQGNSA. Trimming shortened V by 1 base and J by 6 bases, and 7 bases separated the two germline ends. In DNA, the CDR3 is TGTGCCAGCAGCTTAGACTCGAGTCAGCCCCAGCATTTT. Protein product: CASSLDSSQPQHF.

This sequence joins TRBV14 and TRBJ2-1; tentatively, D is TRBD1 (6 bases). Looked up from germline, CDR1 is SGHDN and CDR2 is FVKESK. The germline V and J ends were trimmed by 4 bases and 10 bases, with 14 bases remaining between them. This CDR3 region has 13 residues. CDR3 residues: CASSLRIGTEQFF. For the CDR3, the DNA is TGTGCCAGCAGCCTGAGGATTGGGACAGAGCAGTTCTTC.

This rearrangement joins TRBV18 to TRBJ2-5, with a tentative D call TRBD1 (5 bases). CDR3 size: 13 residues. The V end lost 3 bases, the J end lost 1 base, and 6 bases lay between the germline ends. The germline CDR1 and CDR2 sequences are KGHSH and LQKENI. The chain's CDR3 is CASSPGAQETQYF. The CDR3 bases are TGTGCCAGCTCACCTGGGGCCCAAGAGACCCAGTACTTC.

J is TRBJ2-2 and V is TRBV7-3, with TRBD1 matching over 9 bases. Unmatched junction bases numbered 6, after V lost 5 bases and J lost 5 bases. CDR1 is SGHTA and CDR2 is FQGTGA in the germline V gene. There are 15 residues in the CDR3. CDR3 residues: CASSQTGGATGELFF. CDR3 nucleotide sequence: TGTGCCAGCAGCCAAACAGGGGGCGCGACCGGGGAGCTGTTTTTT.

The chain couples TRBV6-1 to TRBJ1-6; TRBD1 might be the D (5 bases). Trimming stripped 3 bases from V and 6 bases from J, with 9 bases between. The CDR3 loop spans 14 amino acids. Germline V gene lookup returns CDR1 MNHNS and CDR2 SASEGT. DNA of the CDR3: TGTGCCAGCAGTGACCGGCAGGGTAATTCACCCCTCCACTTT. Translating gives CASSDRQGNSPLHF.

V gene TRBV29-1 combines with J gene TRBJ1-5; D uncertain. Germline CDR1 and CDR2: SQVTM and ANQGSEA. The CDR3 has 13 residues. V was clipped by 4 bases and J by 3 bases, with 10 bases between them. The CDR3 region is CSVVEGPNQPQHF. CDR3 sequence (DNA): TGCAGCGTTGTCGAAGGTCCCAATCAGCCCCAGCATTTT. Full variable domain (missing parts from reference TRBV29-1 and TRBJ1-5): SAVISQKPSRDICQRGTSLTIQCQVDSQVTMMFWYRQQPGQSLTLIATANQGSEATYESGFVIDKFPISRPNLTFSTLTVSNMSPEDSSIYLCSVVEGPNQPQHFGDGTRLSIL.

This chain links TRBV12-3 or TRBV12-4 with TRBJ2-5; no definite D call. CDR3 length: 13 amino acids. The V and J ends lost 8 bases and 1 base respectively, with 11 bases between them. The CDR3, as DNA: TGTGCCAGCGGCATAGGATTCCAAGAGACCCAGTACTTC. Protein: CASGIGFQETQYF.

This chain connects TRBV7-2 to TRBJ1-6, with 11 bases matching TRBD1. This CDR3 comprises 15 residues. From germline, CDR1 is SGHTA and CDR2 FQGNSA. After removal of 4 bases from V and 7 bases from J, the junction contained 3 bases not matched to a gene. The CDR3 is CASSSGTGGNSPLHF. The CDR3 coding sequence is TGTGCCAGCAGCTCCGGGACAGGGGGGAATTCACCCCTCCACTTT.

CDR3 sequence reads: CASSLRDRGNYNEQFF. Written as DNA, the CDR3 is TGTGCCAGCAGCTTGAGGGACAGAGGTAACTACAATGAGCAGTTCTTC. The genes are TRBV5-6 and TRBJ2-1; the match to TRBD1 covers 7 bases. Per the germline V gene, CDR1 is SGHDT and CDR2 is YYEEEE. This CDR3 has 16 amino acids. V lost 1 base, J lost 3 bases, and 7 bases stayed unmatched.

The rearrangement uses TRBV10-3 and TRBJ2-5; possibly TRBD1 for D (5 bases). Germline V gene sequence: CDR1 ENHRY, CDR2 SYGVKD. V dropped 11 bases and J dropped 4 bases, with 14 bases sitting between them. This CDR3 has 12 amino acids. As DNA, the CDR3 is TGTGCCTCAAAGGGGTCCCGAGAGACCCAGTACTTC. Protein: CASKGSRETQYF.

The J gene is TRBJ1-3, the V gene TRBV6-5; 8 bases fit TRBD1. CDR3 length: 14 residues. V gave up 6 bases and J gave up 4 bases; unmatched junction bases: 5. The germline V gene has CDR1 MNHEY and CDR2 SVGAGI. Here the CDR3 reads CASSATGDGNTIYF. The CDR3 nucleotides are TGTGCCAGCAGCGCGACAGGGGACGGAAACACCATATATTTT.

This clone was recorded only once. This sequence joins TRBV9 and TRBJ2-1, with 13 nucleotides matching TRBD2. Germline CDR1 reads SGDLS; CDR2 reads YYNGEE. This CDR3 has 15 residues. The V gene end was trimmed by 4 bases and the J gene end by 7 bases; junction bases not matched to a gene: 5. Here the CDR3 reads CASSPWGLAGNEQFF. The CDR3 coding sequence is TGTGCCAGCAGCCCCTGGGGACTAGCGGGAAATGAGCAGTTCTTC.

CDR3 sequence reads: CASSRRLAGGYNEQFF. Written as DNA, the CDR3 is TGTGCCAGCAGTCGTAGACTAGCGGGAGGATACAATGAGCAGTTCTTC. The chain recombines TRBV9 with TRBJ2-1; 13 positions match TRBD2. The CDR3 consists of 16 residues. Germline CDR1 SGDLS, CDR2 YYNGEE. The junction had 6 bases not matched to a gene; V was cut back by 5 bases and J by 4 bases.

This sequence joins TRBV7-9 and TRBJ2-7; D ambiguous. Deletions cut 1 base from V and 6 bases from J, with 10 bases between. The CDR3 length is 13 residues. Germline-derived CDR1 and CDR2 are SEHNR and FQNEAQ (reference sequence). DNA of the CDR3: TGTGCCAGCAGCTTAGATCAGCTTAGCGAGCAGTACTTC. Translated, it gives CASSLDQLSEQYF.

CDR3 region: CASRARGQGYGYTF. CDR3 sequence (DNA): TGTGCCAGCAGGGCAAGGGGGCAGGGCTATGGCTACACCTTC. The rearrangement joins TRBV7-2 to TRBJ1-2; 7 bases agree with TRBD1. The V gene end was trimmed by 6 bases and the J gene end by 4 bases; junction bases not matched to a gene: 8. From germline, CDR1 is SGHTA and CDR2 FQGNSA. This CDR3 is built from 14 residues.

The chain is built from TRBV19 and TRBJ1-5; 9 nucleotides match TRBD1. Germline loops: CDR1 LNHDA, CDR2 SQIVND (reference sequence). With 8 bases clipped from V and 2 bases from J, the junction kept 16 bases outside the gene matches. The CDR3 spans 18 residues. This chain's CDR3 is CASRGWRQGVYGNQPQHF. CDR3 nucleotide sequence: TGTGCCAGTCGCGGCTGGCGACAGGGGGTATATGGCAATCAGCCCCAGCATTTT.

The CDR3 coding sequence is TGTGCCAGCAGTTTTGTCGGGCAGGCACTCAATCAGCCCCAGCATTTT. Translating gives CASSFVGQALNQPQHF. This sequence joins TRBV6-6 and TRBJ1-5; D is unclear. Germline V gene sequence: CDR1 MNHNY, CDR2 SVGAGI (reference sequence). The V end was cut by 4 bases, the J end by 3 bases, with 16 bases between. The length of the CDR3 is 16 residues.

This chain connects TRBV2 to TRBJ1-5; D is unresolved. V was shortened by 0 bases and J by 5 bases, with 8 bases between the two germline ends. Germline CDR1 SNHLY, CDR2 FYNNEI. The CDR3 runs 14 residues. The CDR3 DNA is TGTGCCAGCAGTGAAGCGAGAACAGATCAGCCCCAGCATTTT. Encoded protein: CASSEARTDQPQHF.